The sequence of this TCR beta chain was determined in a study of early T cells in non-severe SARS-CoV-2 infection. Background on the study: With bulk RNA from unsorted whole blood as input, sequencing yielded unpaired chains. Study results and limitations: Anti-spike CD8 responses were favored by VDJdb matching, which missed private and CD4 specificities.

This clonotype was recorded only once. Its target is unknown. V lost 3 bases to trimming and J lost 7 bases, with 6 bases between them. Germline lookup yields CDR1 SNHLY and CDR2 FYNNEI. The CDR3 sequence is 11 residues long. Molecules of cDNA were individually given unique molecular identifiers that were attached to them. TCRdb redid the calling of the 5' RACE reads with MiXCR, one entry per CDR3 protein. The table includes about 45,000 distinct CDR3 sequences, around a tenth detected once. The sequencing sample was made of whole blood. The chain has TRBV2 and TRBJ1-1; D is uncertain. This clonotype was obtained from an adult who was a healthcare worker with PCR-confirmed SARS-CoV-2 infection or an uninfected control (not recorded which). The CDR3: CASSDRIEAFF. In DNA, the CDR3 is TGTGCCAGCAGTGACAGGATTGAAGCTTTCTTT.